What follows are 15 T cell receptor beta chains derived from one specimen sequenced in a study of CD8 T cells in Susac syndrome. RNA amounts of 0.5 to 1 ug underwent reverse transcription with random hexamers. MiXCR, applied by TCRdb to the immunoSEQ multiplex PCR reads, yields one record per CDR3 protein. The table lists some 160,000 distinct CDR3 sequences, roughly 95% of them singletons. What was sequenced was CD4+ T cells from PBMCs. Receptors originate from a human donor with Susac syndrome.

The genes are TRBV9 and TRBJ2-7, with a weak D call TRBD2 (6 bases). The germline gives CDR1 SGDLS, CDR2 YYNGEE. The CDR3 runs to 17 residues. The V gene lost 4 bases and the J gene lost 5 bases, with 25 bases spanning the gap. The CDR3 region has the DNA TGTGCCAGCAGCCCGCAGTTAGCGGTCCCAGGCATCCACGAGCAGTACTTC. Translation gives CASSPQLAVPGIHEQYF.

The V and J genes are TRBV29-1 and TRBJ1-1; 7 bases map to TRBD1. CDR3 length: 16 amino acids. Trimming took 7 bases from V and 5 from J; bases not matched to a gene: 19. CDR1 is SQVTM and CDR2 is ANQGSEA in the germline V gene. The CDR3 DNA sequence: TGCAGCGGTCGGGCAGGGGGGCCCGCCGGAGGGACTGAAGCTTTCTTT. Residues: CSGRAGGPAGGTEAFF.

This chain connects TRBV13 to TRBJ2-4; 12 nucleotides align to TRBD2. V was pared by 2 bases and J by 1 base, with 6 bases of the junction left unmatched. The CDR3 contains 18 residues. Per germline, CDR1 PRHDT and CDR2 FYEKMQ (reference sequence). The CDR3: CASSLLAGGSGAKNIQYF. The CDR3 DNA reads TGTGCCAGCAGCTTACTAGCGGGAGGGTCAGGGGCCAAAAACATTCAGTACTTC.

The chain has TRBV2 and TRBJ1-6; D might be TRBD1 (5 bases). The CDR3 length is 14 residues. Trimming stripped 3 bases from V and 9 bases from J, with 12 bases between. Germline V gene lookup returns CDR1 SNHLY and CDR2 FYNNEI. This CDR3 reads CASSDQGTPSPLHF. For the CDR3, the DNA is TGTGCCAGCAGTGATCAGGGAACCCCTTCACCCCTCCACTTT.

CDR3 loop: CATSRATGELFF. In DNA form, the CDR3 reads TGTGCCACCAGCAGAGCTACCGGGGAGCTGTTTTTT. The chain has TRBV15 and TRBJ2-2; D not certain. This CDR3 contains 12 residues. Germline CDR1 LNHNV, CDR2 YYDKDF (reference sequence). V dropped 1 base and J dropped 5 bases, with 2 bases sitting between them. Supplemented by reference TRBV15 and TRBJ2-2, the full variable domain reads DAMVIQNPRYQVTQFGKPVTLSCSQTLNHNVMYWYQQKSSQAPKLLFHYYDKDFNNEADTPDNFQSRRPNTSFCFLDIRSPGLGDTAMYLCATSRATGELFFGEGSRLTVL.

CDR3 amino acids: CASSYSRVYNEQFF. In nucleotides, the CDR3 is TGTGCCAGCAGTTACTCGCGCGTGTACAATGAGCAGTTCTTC. The V call is TRBV6-5, the J call TRBJ2-1, with no clear D. Per germline, CDR1 MNHEY and CDR2 SVGAGI. This CDR3 region has 14 residues. V shed 0 bases and J shed 4 bases, with 7 bases lying between them.

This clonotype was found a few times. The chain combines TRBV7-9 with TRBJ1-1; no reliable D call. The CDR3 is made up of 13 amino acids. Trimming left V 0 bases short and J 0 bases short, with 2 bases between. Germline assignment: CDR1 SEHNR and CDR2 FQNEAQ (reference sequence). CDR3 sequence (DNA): TGTGCCAGCAGCTTAGCTATGAACACTGAAGCTTTCTTT. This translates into CASSLAMNTEAFF.

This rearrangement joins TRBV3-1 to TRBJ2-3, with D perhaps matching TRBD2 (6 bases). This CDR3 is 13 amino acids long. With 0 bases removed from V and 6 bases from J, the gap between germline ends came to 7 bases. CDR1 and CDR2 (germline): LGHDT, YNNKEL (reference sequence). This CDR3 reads CASSQDGRDTQYF. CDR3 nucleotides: TGTGCCAGCAGCCAAGATGGGAGGGATACGCAGTATTTT.

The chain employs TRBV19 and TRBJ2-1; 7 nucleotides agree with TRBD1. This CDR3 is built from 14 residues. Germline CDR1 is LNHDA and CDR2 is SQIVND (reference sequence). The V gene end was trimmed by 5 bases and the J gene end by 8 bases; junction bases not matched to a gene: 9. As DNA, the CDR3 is TGTGCCAGTAGTCCCAGACCCACAGGGGATGAGCAGTTCTTC. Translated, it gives CASSPRPTGDEQFF.

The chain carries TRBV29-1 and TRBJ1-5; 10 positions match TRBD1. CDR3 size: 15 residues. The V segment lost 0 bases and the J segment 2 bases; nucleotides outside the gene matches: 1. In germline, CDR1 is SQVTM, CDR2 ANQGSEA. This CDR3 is CSVEDGTGGNQPQHF. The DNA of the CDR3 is TGCAGCGTTGAAGATGGGACAGGGGGCAATCAGCCCCAGCATTTT.

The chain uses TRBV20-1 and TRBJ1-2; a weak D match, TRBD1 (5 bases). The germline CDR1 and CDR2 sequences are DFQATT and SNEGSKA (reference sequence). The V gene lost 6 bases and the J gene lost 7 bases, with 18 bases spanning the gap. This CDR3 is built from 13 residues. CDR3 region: CSATTGTQSGYTF. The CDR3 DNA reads TGCAGTGCCACCACCGGGACTCAGAGTGGCTACACCTTC.

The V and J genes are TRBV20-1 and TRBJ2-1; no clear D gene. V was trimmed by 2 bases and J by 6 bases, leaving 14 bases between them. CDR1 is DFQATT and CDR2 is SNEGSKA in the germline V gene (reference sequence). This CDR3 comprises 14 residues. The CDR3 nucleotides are TGCAGTGCTAGAAGTAAGTCACGCAGCAATGAGCAGTTCTTC. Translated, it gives CSARSKSRSNEQFF.

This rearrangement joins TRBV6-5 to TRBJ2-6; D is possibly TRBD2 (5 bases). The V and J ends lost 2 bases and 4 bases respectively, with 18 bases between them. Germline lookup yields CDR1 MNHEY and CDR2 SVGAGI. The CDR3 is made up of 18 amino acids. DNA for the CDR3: TGTGCCAGCAGTTACCGAACCAACAGCGTAGCGGGGGCCAACGTCCTGACTTTC. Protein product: CASSYRTNSVAGANVLTF.

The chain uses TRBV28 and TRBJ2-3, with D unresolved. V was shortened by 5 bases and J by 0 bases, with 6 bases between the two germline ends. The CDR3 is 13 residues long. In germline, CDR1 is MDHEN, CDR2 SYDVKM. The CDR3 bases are TGTGCCAGCAGTCATCCTAGCACAGATACGCAGTATTTT. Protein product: CASSHPSTDTQYF.

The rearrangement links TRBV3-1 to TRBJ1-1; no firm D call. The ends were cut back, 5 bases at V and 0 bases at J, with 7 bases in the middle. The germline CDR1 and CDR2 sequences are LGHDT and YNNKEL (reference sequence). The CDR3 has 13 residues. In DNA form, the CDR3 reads TGTGCCAGCAGCGCGGACCTGAACACTGAAGCTTTCTTT. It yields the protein CASSADLNTEAFF.